This TCR beta chain is from a study of tumor-infiltrating lymphocytes in primary liver carcinoma. The researchers produced TCR beta cDNA from around 0.5 ug total RNA with a constant-region primer. Three nested multiplex PCR rounds, a slightly modified ARM-PCR, produced the libraries for TCR beta. TCRdb recomputed calls from the multiplex PCR reads with MiXCR, one row per CDR3 protein. The table has approximately 73,000 distinct CDR3 sequences, nearly 70% seen once. Co-extracted RNA and DNA came from 20-30 mg of unsorted bulk tissue. Those sampled were patients whose primary liver carcinoma was treated by surgical resection. No patient had received treatment, and all had chronic HBV infection. Study-level points and caveats: Tumor region pairs shared more overlap than did tumor-adjacent and tumor-blood pairs.

To note about this clonotype: The antigen is unknown. One end of the junction varies from germline; a read error may be responsible.

Sequences were obtained from liver tumor tissue from sampling region 4. Subset: tumor region T4, right-lateral pole. The TCR sequence derives from a man aged 35 to 55 with primary liver carcinoma and hepatitis B virus infection.

CDR3 amino acids: CASDLDRGGVRPNSGELFF. CDR3 nucleotides: TGTGCCAGCGACTTAGATCGAGGGGGAGTGCGCCCGAACAGCGGGGAGCTGTTCTTT. V is TRBV11-2 and J is TRBJ2-2; D is possibly TRBD2 (7 bases). The CDR3 has 19 residues. Looked up from germline, CDR1 is SGHAT and CDR2 is FQNNGV.